This TCR beta chain was sequenced during a study of T-cell reconstitution after alpha-beta-depleted transplantation in children. This clonotype was counted ten times or more. Its antigen remains unknown. Unique molecular identifiers were used to barcode this TCRbeta library. TCRdb used MiXCR to reprocess the PCR reads, holding one entry per CDR3 protein. Among 130,000 to 150,000 distinct CDR3 sequences listed, 8.8% were seen once. General study findings and limits: Reportedly, alpha-beta T cells present about two months post-transplant originated from several hundred expanded clones of graft origin. Day-60 TCRbeta diversity that was high in some patients was derived from surviving recipient T cells and thymic progenitors. Newly produced T cells mostly provided counts and TCRbeta diversity after one year, as hyperexpanded clones declined.

Looked up from germline, CDR1 is MNHEY and CDR2 is SVGAGI. CDR3 length: 18 amino acids. The V gene lost 2 bases and the J gene lost 0 bases, with 17 bases spanning the gap. The rearrangement uses TRBV6-5 and TRBJ1-3; D possibly corresponds to TRBD1 (5 bases). The receptor comes from a female patient between 2 and 15 years old who had a stem cell transplant for congenital amegakaryocytic thrombocytopenia, so the T cells may come from the graft donor. The source was PBMCs, mostly from graft donor cells, collected 180 days after TCRalphabeta/CD19-depleted stem cell transplant. CDR3 protein: CASSYTSGPRGSGNTIYF. In DNA form, the CDR3 reads TGTGCCAGCAGTTACACGAGTGGGCCAAGGGGCTCTGGAAACACCATATATTTT.